This TCR beta chain came from a study of monozygotic twins with inflammatory bowel disease. Study-level results: With inverse Simpson as the measure, TCRbeta diversity was lower in IBD patients than in healthy co-twins.

This CDR3 comprises 16 residues. The germline gives CDR1 SNHLY, CDR2 FYNNEI. Remarks on this clonotype: Its cognate antigen is unknown.

TCRdb reprocessed the 5' RACE reads and keeps a single row for each CDR3 protein, giving no DNA. Reported are about 380,000 distinct CDR3 sequences; the ten largest clones contain just over 2.5%. This sequence originates from a human donor with ulcerative colitis or Crohn's disease, or a healthy co-twin of an affected twin (not recorded which). The J gene is TRBJ2-1, the V gene TRBV2; absent DNA, TCRdb's TRBD2 call cannot be checked. The source material was blood. The CDR3 here is CASSEWLAGGPNEQFF.